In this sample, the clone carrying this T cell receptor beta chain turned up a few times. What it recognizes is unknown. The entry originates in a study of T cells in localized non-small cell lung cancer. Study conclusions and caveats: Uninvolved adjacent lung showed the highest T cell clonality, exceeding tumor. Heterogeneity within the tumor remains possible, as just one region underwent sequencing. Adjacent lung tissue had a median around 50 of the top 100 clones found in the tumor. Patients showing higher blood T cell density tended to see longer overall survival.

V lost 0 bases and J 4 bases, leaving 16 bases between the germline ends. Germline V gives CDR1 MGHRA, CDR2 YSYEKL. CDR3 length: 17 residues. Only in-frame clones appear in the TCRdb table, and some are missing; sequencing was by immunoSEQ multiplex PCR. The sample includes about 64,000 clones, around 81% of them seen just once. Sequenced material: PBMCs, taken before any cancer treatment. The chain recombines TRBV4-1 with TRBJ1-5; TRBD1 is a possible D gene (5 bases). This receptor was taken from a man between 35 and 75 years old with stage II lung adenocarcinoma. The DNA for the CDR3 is TGCGCCAGCAGCCAAGATCGCGCGGGGCGTTGGAATCAGCCCCAGCATTTT. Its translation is CASSQDRAGRWNQPQHF.